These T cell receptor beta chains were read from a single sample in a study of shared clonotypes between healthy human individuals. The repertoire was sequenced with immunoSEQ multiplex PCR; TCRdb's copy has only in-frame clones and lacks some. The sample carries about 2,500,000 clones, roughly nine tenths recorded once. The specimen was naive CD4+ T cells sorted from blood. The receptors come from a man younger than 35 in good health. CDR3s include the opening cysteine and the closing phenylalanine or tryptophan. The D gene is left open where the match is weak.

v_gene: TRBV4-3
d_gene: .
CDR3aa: CASSQDRSSDEQFF

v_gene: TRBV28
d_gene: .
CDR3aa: CASSLLAGTTEAFF

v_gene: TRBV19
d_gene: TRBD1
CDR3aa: CASSRTGGRSADTQYF

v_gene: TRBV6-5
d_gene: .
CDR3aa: CASSYRGAGVTEAFF

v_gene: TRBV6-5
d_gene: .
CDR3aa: CASSYVRGSHQPQHF

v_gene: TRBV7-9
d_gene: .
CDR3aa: CASSLGGYGYTF

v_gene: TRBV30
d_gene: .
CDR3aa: CAWIGYGYTF

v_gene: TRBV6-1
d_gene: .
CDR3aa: CASSEVVKPEGGYTF

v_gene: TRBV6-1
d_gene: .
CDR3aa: CASRRGLNTEAFF

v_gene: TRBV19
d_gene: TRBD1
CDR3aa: CASSYGATGGALYGYTF

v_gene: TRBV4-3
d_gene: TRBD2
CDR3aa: CASSLRQGSLAGYNEQFF

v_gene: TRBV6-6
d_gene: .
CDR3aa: CASIESSSLAKNIQYF

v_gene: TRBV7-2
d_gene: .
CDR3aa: CASSLVRRNEQYF

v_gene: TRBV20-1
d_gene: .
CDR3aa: CSAPPGDF

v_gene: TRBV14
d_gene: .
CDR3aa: CASSPGLASSYNEQFF

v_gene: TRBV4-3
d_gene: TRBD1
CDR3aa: CASSQRGTATDTQYF

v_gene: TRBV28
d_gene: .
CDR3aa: CASIQGTANWAQYF

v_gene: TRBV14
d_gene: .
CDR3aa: CASSQAESEQYF

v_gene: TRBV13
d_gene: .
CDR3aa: CASSSAPKTTNTGELFF

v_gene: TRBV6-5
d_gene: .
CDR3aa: CASSYSPTYRNTEAFF

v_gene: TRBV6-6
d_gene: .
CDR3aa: CASSSPLAPSTDTQYF

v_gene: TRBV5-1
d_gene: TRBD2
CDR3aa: CASSPIAGYAYEQYF

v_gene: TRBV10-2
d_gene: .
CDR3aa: CASSPAGQLNQPQHF

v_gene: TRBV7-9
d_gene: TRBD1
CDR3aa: CASSLSLGGRLLGYGYTF

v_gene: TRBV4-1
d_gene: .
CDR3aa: CASSQGGGGQPQHF

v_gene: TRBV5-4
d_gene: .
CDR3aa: CASSLAGTLGNEQFF

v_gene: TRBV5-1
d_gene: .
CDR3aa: CASSFSGGGTDTQYF

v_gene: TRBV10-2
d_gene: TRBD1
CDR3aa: CASSESRGGDNTEAFF

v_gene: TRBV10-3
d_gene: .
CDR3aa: CAISEWAGVYEQYF

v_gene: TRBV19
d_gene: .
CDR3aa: CASSIDLWAGSSYEQYF

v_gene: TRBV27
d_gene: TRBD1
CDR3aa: CASSPGQHTDTQYF

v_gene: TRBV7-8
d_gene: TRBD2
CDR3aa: CASSLGSGKTDTQYF

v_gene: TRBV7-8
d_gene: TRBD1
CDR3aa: CASSSGTGGYLAYGYTF

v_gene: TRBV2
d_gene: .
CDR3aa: CASSVIWGSYEQYF

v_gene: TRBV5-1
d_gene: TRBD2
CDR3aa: CASSTGGLANYEQYF

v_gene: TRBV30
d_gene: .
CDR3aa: CAWSVGWGPETQYF

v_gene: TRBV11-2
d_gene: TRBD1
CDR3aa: CASSWGGQGNEQFF

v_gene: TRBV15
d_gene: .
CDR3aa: CATSRDQGLQETQYF

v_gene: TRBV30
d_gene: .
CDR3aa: CAWDGGTTPTYEQYF

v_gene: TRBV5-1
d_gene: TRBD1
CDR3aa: CASSLVPGQATYEQYF

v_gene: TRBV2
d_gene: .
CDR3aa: CASEDSLSAAFF

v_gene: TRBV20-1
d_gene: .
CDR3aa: CNRQRLYEQYF

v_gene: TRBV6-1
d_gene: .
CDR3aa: CASSPLWGQPNEQFF

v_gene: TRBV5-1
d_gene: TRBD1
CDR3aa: CASSKMGQLNTEAFF

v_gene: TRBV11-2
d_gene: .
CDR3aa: CATTNPALRVYF

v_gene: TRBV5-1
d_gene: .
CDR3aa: CASSFGLGGGPYNEQFF

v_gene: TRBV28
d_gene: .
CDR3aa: CASSTWSLNTEAFF

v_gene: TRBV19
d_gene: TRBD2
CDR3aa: CASTKTSGTYNEQFF

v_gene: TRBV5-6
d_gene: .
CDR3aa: CASSLTPGTPAFF

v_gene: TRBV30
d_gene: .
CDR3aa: CAWSGGHVNSPLHF